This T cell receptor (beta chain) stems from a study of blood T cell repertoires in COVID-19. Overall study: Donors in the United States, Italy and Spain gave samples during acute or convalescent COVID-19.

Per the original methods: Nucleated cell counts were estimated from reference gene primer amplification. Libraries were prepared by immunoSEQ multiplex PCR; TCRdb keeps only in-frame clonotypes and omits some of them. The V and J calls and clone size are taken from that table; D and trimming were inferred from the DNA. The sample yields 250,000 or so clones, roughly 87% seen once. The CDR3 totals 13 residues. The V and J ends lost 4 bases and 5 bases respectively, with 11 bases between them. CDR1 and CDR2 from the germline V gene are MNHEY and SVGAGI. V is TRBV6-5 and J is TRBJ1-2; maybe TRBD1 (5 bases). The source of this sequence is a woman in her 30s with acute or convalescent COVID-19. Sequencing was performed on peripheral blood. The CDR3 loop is CASSWDSKYGYTF. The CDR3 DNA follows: TGTGCCAGCAGTTGGGACTCCAAGTATGGCTACACCTTC.